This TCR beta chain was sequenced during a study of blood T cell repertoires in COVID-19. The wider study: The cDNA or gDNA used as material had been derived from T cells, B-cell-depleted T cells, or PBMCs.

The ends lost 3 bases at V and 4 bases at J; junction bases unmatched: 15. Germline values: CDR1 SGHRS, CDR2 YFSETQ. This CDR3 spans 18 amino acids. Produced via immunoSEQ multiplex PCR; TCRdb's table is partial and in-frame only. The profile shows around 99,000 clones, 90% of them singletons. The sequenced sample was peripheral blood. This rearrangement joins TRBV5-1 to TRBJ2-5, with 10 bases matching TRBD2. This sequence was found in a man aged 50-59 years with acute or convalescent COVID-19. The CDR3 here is CASSSTGASGRAGETQYF. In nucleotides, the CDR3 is TGCGCCAGCAGCTCTACAGGGGCTAGCGGGAGAGCTGGAGAGACCCAGTACTTC.